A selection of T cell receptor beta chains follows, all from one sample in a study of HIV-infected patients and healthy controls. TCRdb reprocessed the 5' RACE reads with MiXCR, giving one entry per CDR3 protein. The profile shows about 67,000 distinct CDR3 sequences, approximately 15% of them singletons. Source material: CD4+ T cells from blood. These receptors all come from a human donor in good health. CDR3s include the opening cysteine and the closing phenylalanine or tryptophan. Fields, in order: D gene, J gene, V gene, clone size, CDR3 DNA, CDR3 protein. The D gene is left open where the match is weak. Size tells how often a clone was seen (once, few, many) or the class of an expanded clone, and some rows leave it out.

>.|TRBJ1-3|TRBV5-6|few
TGTGCCAGCAGCTTCGGCTCTGGAAACACCATATATTTT
CASSFGSGNTIYF
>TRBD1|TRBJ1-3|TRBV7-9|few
TGTGCCAGCAGCTTGGGACAGGGCTCTGGAAACACCATATATTTT
CASSLGQGSGNTIYF
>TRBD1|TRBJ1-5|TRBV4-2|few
TGTGCCAGCAGCCAAGGATACGACAGGGAAAATCAGCCCCAGCATTTT
CASSQGYDRENQPQHF
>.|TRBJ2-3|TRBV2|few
TGTGCCAGCAGCTGGGACTTGGGGGACACGCAGTATTTT
CASSWDLGDTQYF
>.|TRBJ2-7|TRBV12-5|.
TGTGCTAGTGGGCCCGGGTACGAGCAGTACTTC
CASGPGYEQYF
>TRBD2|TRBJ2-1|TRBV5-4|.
TGTGCCAGCAGCTTCACCCTCGGGGCGGGAGCGGCTGAGCAGTTCTTC
CASSFTLGAGAAEQFF
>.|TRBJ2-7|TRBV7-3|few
TGTGCCAGCAGCCGCGATTTTGGGCCCTACGAGCAGTACTTC
CASSRDFGPYEQYF
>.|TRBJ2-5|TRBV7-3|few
TGTGCCAGCAGCTTAACGTTGGGGGAGACCCAGTACTTC
CASSLTLGETQYF
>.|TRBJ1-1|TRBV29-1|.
TGCAGCGTCTCGGACACTGAAGCTTTCTTT
CSVSDTEAFF
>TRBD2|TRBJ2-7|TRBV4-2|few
TGTGCCAGCAGCCCGAGACTAGCGGGAGTCGAGCAGTACTTC
CASSPRLAGVEQYF
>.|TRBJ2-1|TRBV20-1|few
TGCAGTGCTACGCCCCGGGGGGCCGAATTCAGAAACGACAATGAGCAGTTCTTC
CSATPRGAEFRNDNEQFF
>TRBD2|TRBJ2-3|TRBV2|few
TGTGCCAGCAGTAGACTAGCGGTTAGCACAGATACGCAGTATTTT
CASSRLAVSTDTQYF
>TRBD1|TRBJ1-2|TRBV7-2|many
TGTGCCACCAGGGGGGCTTCTAACTATGGCTACACCTTC
CATRGASNYGYTF
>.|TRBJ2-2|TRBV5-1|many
TGCGCCAGCGGTGGAGGAGCCGGGGAGCTGTTTTTT
CASGGGAGELFF
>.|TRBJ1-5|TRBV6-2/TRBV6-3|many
TGTGCCAGTCGTATGGGAGGTCGCAATCAGCCCCAGCATTTT
CASRMGGRNQPQHF
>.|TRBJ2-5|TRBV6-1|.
TGTGCCAGCACCAAGTTTAGGCAAGAGACCCAGTACTTC
CASTKFRQETQYF
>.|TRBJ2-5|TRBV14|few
TGTGCCAGCAGCCCCTATACGGTTGGGACCCAGTACTTC
CASSPYTVGTQYF
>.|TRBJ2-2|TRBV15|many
TGTGCCACCAGCAGAGTACCCAGCGGGGAGCTGTTTTTT
CATSRVPSGELFF
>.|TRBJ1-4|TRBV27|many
TGTGCCAGCAGTTTAAGAGAGGGTGAAAAACTGTTTTTT
CASSLREGEKLFF
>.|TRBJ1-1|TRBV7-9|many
TGTGCCAGCAGCGGAGTCGAAAGGGGAGACTATTCTGAAGCTTTCTTT
CASSGVERGDYSEAFF
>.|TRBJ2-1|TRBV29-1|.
TGCAGCGTTGGGGGGGTAAGCTCCTACAATGAGCAGTTCTTC
CSVGGVSSYNEQFF
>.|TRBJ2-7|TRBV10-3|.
TGTGCCATCAGCCGGGACCCTTCGCTGAGGGAGCAGTACTTC
CAISRDPSLREQYF
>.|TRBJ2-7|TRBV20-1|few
TGCAGTGCTAGAGATATTGGGCGGGGAACCTACGAGCAGTACTTC
CSARDIGRGTYEQYF
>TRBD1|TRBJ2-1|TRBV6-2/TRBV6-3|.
TGTGCCAGCAGCAATCACCCGGGACAGGGTATCAATGAGCAGTTCTTC
CASSNHPGQGINEQFF
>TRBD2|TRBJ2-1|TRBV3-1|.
TGTGCCAGCGCCGGGACTAGCGGGTCTAGTGAGCAGTTCTTC
CASAGTSGSSEQFF
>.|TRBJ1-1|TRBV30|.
TGTGCCTGGAGTGTACGTGGGGTACCGAACACTGAAGCTTTCTTT
CAWSVRGVPNTEAFF
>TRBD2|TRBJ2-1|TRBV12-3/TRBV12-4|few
TGTGCCAGCAGTCCTAGCGGGAAGAGCTACAATGAGCAGTTCTTC
CASSPSGKSYNEQFF
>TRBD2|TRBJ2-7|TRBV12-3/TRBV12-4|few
TGTGCCAGCAGAAGGACTAGCGGGATGGGTGAGCAGTACTTC
CASRRTSGMGEQYF
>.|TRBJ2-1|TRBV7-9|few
TGTGCCAGCAGCTTGGGTAATACTGAGCAGTTCTTC
CASSLGNTEQFF
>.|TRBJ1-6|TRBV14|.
TGTGCCAGCAGGAGAGTGGATAATTCACCCCTCCACTTT
CASRRVDNSPLHF
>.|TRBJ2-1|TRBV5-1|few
TGCGCCAGCAGCCGCCAGGACTACAATGAGCAGTTCTTC
CASSRQDYNEQFF
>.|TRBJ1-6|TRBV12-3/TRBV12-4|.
TGTGCCAGCAGGACAACCGGGTCCAGGGATAATTCACCCCTCCACTTT
CASRTTGSRDNSPLHF
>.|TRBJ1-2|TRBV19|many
TGTGCCAGTAGTACACGACAGTCTCACTATGGCTACACCTTC
CASSTRQSHYGYTF
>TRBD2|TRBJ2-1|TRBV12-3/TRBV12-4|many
TGTGCCAGCAGTCGTTCCGGGACTAATCTCAATGAGCAGTTCTTC
CASSRSGTNLNEQFF
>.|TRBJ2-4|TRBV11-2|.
TGTGCCAGCAGCTCTTTTCGGCTAGCCAAAAACATTCAGTACTTC
CASSSFRLAKNIQYF
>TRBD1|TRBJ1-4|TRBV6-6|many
TGTGCCAGCAGCATTACAGGGGACGGAAAACTGTTTTTT
CASSITGDGKLFF
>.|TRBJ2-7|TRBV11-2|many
TGTGCCAGCACCCTCGTACAACTCAGGTCCTACGAGCAGTACTTC
CASTLVQLRSYEQYF
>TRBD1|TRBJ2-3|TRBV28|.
TGTGCCAGCAGTGCTCCCTTTGCCGGGACAGCCAGCACAGATACGCAGTATTTT
CASSAPFAGTASTDTQYF
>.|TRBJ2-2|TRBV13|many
TGTGCCAGCAGCTTAGGGTTACAGGCTAACACCGGGGAGCTGTTTTTT
CASSLGLQANTGELFF
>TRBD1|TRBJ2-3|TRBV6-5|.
TGTGCCAGCAAGATGGACAGGGCTAGCACAGATACGCAGTATTTT
CASKMDRASTDTQYF
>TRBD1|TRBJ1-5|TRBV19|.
TGTGCCAGTGCCGGGACAGGGACCTATAGCAATCAGCCCCAGCATTTT
CASAGTGTYSNQPQHF
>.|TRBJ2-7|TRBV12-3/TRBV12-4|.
.
CASSTSGQGYGQYF
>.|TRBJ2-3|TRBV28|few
TGTGCCACCCAGAGGGGGTCGGGGGGAGATACGCAGTATTTT
CATQRGSGGDTQYF
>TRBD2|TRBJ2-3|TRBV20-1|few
TGCAGTGCTAGAGTCTATCTAGCGGGCATTGATCGCACAGATACGCAGTATTTT
CSARVYLAGIDRTDTQYF
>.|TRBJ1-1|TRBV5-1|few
TGCGCCAGCAGCTCGGGCGGACCTTTGAACACTGAAGCTTTCTTT
CASSSGGPLNTEAFF
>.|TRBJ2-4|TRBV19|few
TGTGCCAGTAGTAGGATGGAGGCCAAAAACATTCAGTACTTC
CASSRMEAKNIQYF